The 11 T cell receptor beta chains listed next were all sequenced from one sample in a study of T cell repertoires in cytomegalovirus infection. Antigens for these TCRs are unknown. TCRdb analysed the reads with MiXCR anew, one entry per CDR3 protein. The sample lists 900,000 to 950,000 distinct CDR3 sequences, roughly a third occurring once. This material consisted of cultured CD8+ T cells from PBMCs, taken from culture after CMV antigen stimulation. Source of these receptors: a human donor in good health (CMV status not recorded). Some clones in this sample may be carry-over from other donors' samples.

This clonotype appeared many times. The chain joins TRBV6-2 or TRBV6-3 to TRBJ2-1, with D tentatively TRBD2 (5 bases). Germline values: CDR1 MNHEY, CDR2 SVGEGT. This CDR3 spans 16 amino acids. With 0 bases removed from V and 7 bases from J, the gap between germline ends came to 16 bases. The CDR3 bases are TGTGCCAGCAGTTACTCGATCGCGGGTGCCGGAAATGAGCAGTTCTTC. Protein product: CASSYSIAGAGNEQFF.

This clonotype occurred a few times. This chain uses TRBV7-9 with TRBJ1-2, with D perhaps matching TRBD1 (5 bases). Germline V gene lookup returns CDR1 SEHNR and CDR2 FQNEAQ (reference sequence). The CDR3 runs to 11 residues. Trimming removed 5 bases at V and 14 bases at J, with 15 bases between. Here the CDR3 reads CASSPNGAVTF. The CDR3 nucleotides read TGTGCCAGCAGCCCAAACGGGGCCGTGACCTTC.

This clonotype was recorded a few times. The genes are TRBV6-2 or TRBV6-3 and TRBJ2-1; D unclear. Germline V lookup: CDR1 MNHEY, CDR2 SVGEGT. V was shortened by 6 bases and J by 4 bases, with 10 bases between the two germline ends. CDR3 size: 13 residues. The CDR3 spells CASSYLPYNEQFF. The CDR3 DNA reads as TGTGCCAGCAGCTATCTTCCATACAATGAGCAGTTCTTC.

This clonotype has more than one count but fewer than ten. V gene TRBV6-4 combines with J gene TRBJ1-2; 7 bases are shared with TRBD1. The CDR3 covers 15 residues. Trimming at V came to 6 bases and at J to 4 bases, leaving 11 bases not matched to a gene. Germline CDR1 and CDR2: MRHNA and SNTAGT. The DNA of the CDR3 is TGTGCCAGCAGGGCCTACGGGGACAGCCCCTATGGCTACACCTTC. Protein product: CASRAYGDSPYGYTF.

This clonotype was counted many times. The chain employs TRBV7-6 and TRBJ1-1, with D possibly TRBD1 on 5 matching bases. V shed 5 bases and J shed 0 bases, with 13 bases lying between them. Germline assignment: CDR1 SGHVS and CDR2 FNYEAQ. This CDR3 spans 15 amino acids. DNA for the CDR3: TGTGCCAGCAGCCCCCCGCAGGGAATGAACACTGAAGCTTTCTTT. Protein sequence: CASSPPQGMNTEAFF.

This clonotype is a singleton in its sample. This sequence joins TRBV27 and TRBJ1-6; 12 bases fit TRBD1. Germline CDR1 MNHEY, CDR2 SMNVEV (reference sequence). The CDR3 is 14 amino acids. The junction had 6 bases not matched to a gene; V was cut back by 4 bases and J by 14 bases. The CDR3 sequence is CASSSGTGGLTLHF. The DNA for the CDR3 is TGTGCCAGCAGTTCCGGGACAGGGGGCTTAACCCTCCACTTT.

Note on this clonotype: Just one base apart from a much larger clone, this may be a read error. The chain links TRBV7-2 to TRBJ1-6; weak D call: TRBD1 (6 bases). CDR3 length: 15 residues. Germline values: CDR1 SGHTA, CDR2 FQGNSA. CDR3 amino acids: CASSREVGGNSLLHF. The DNA of the CDR3 is TGTGCCAGCAGCAGGGAGGTAGGGGGTAATTCACTCCTCCACTTT.

The chain has TRBV27 and TRBJ1-5; the D gene is possibly TRBD1 (6 bases). Germline V gene lookup returns CDR1 MNHEY and CDR2 SMNVEV (reference sequence). The V gene lost 10 bases and the J gene lost 4 bases, with 14 bases spanning the gap. The CDR3 has 13 residues. Here the CDR3 reads CATEEGGNQPQHF. CDR3 in DNA: TGTGCCACCGAAGAAGGGGGGAATCAGCCCCAGCATTTT.

In its sample, this clonotype was seen many times. This rearrangement joins TRBV7-8 to TRBJ2-7; tentatively, D is TRBD1 or TRBD2 (5 bases each). The V gene's germline CDR1 is SGHVS and CDR2 FQNEAQ. V gave up 3 bases and J gave up 3 bases, with 12 bases separating them. The CDR3 extends over 14 amino acids. The CDR3 reads CASSLGRGGYEQYV. The CDR3 DNA is TGTGCCAGCAGCTTGGGACGAGGTGGCTACGAGCAGTACGTC.

Details on this clonotype: A much larger clone sits a single nucleotide away, making a read error possible. The chain links TRBV7-2 to TRBJ2-3; D ambiguous. The germline gives CDR1 SGHTA, CDR2 FQGNSA. This CDR3 region has 15 residues. Trimming pared 2 bases from V and 1 base from J, leaving 10 bases between. DNA of the CDR3: TGTGCCAGCAGCTTACGGTGCGTTGGCACAGATACGCAGTATTTT. Translated: CASSLRCVGTDTQYF.

This clonotype has ten or more counts. The rearrangement joins TRBV7-9 to TRBJ2-7; D is ambiguous. Germline V gene sequence: CDR1 SEHNR, CDR2 FQNEAQ (reference sequence). The CDR3 sequence is 12 residues long. Between the trimmed V and J ends, which lost 6 bases and 6 bases, there was a span of 12 bases. The CDR3 sequence: CASSPSSGEQYF. The CDR3 nucleotides read TGTGCCAGCAGTCCGAGTTCAGGCGAGCAGTACTTC. Combining the CDR3 with reference TRBV7-9 and TRBJ2-7 gives the whole variable domain DTGVSQNPRHKITKRGQNVTFRCDPISEHNRLYWYRQTLGQGPEFLTYFQNEAQLEKSRLLSDRFSAERPKGSFSTLEIQRTEQGDSAMYLCASSPSSGEQYFGPGTRLTVT.